The 31 T cell receptor beta chains below were found in one sample sequenced in a study of identical twins. TCRdb reprocessed the 5' RACE reads via MiXCR and lists one record per CDR3 protein. This table has 350,000 to 450,000 distinct CDR3 sequences, approximately 17% appearing once. The specimen was naive T cells sorted from blood. These receptors came from a man aged 50 or older in good health.

This clonotype was recorded a few times. The V gene is TRBV12-3 or TRBV12-4, the J gene TRBJ2-7; the match to TRBD1 covers 7 bases. The CDR3 runs to 12 residues. The trim removed 8 bases at V and 6 bases at J, leaving 7 bases unmatched. The CDR3 DNA sequence: TGTGCCAGCCCGGGACAGTTCGTCGAGCAGTACTTC. As protein: CASPGQFVEQYF.

CDR3 DNA: TGCGCCACCGGTTGGTCCTCTGGGGCCAACGTCCTGACTTTC. Translation gives CATGWSSGANVLTF. V and J are TRBV5-1 and TRBJ2-6, with D hard to call. Germline V gives CDR1 SGHRS, CDR2 YFSETQ. V was trimmed by 9 bases and J by 0 bases, leaving 10 bases between them. This CDR3 spans 14 amino acids.

In its sample, this clonotype was seen many times. The chain has TRBV11-2 and TRBJ2-7; D is ambiguous. Germline-derived CDR1 and CDR2 are SGHAT and FQNNGV. The CDR3 has 14 residues. The germline V and J ends were trimmed by 5 bases and 6 bases, with 17 bases remaining between them. CDR3 region: CASSAVGLWREQYF. The CDR3 DNA is TGTGCCAGCAGCGCTGTGGGCCTGTGGCGCGAGCAGTACTTC.

The chain employs TRBV20-1 and TRBJ2-5; D is perhaps TRBD2 (6 bases). Between the trimmed V and J ends, which lost 3 bases and 4 bases, there was a span of 24 bases. Germline CDR1 is DFQATT and CDR2 is SNEGSKA (reference sequence). CDR3 length: 17 amino acids. CDR3 sequence reads: CSASEEGLLANGETQYF. CDR3 sequence (DNA): TGCAGTGCTAGTGAAGAGGGGCTGCTAGCGAATGGAGAGACCCAGTACTTC.

This clonotype was observed a few times. The J gene is TRBJ1-2, the V gene TRBV4-1, with a tentative D call TRBD1 (6 bases). Trimming left V 2 bases short and J 6 bases short, with 19 bases between. The CDR3 is 16 amino acids. The germline V gene has CDR1 MGHRA and CDR2 YSYEKL. CDR3 loop: CASSQPGQAPRDGYTF. The CDR3 bases are TGCGCCAGCAGCCAACCGGGACAAGCACCTCGGGATGGCTACACCTTC.

The chain has TRBV3-1 and TRBJ1-1; D may be TRBD1 (6 bases). Germline V gives CDR1 LGHDT, CDR2 YNNKEL (reference sequence). The V and J ends lost 3 bases and 2 bases respectively, with 16 bases between them. There are 16 residues in the CDR3. CDR3 nucleotides: TGTGCCAGCAGCCAGTTATCGTCGGGGGCTAACACTGAAGCTTTCTTT. It translates to CASSQLSSGANTEAFF. Together with reference TRBV3-1 and TRBJ1-1, the CDR3 gives the full variable domain: DTAVSQTPKYLVTQMGNDKSIKCEQNLGHDTMYWYKQDSKKFLKIMFSYNNKELIINETVPNRFSPKSPDKAHLNLHINSLELGDSAVYFCASSQLSSGANTEAFFGQGTRLTVV.

The V and J genes are TRBV5-1 and TRBJ2-5, with TRBD1 identical over 8 bases. The CDR3 is made up of 14 amino acids. Germline values: CDR1 SGHRS, CDR2 YFSETQ. V lost 4 bases to trimming and J lost 0 bases; unmatched junction nucleotides: 2. CDR3 residues: CASSRTGYQETQYF. The CDR3, as DNA: TGCGCCAGCAGCCGGACAGGGTACCAAGAGACCCAGTACTTC.

V gene TRBV5-1 combines with J gene TRBJ2-3; TRBD2 aligns across 7 bases. The CDR3 totals 15 residues. Germline lookup yields CDR1 SGHRS and CDR2 YFSETQ. V shed 1 base, J shed 2 bases, and the junction held 4 bases outside the gene matches. The CDR3 loop reads CASSLSGTHTDTQYF. The CDR3, as DNA: TGCGCCAGCAGCTTGAGCGGGACCCACACAGATACGCAGTATTTT.

This clonotype turned up a few times. V is TRBV6-2 or TRBV6-3 and J is TRBJ2-7; TRBD1 agrees at 7 bases. Germline lookup yields CDR1 MNHEY and CDR2 SVGEGT. This CDR3 has 13 residues. The CDR3 loop reads CAGATGQRREQYF. The CDR3 DNA reads TGTGCTGGAGCGACGGGACAGCGGAGGGAGCAGTACTTC.

This clonotype was seen a handful of times. The chain combines TRBV15 with TRBJ2-7; D gene uncertain. This CDR3 contains 12 residues. The germline V gene encodes CDR1 LNHNV and CDR2 YYDKDF (reference sequence). The V end lost 1 base, the J end lost 5 bases, and 6 bases lay between the germline ends. CDR3 nucleotide sequence: TGTGCCACCAGCAGAGTTGGGAACGAGCAGTACTTC. Translated, it gives CATSRVGNEQYF.

The chain is built from TRBV11-2 and TRBJ2-7; a possible D gene is TRBD1 (5 bases). The length of the CDR3 is 13 residues. CDR1 is SGHAT and CDR2 is FQNNGV in the germline V gene. V was cut by 6 bases and J by 5 bases, with 14 bases left in between. CDR3 sequence: CASSQGGRDEQYF. CDR3 DNA: TGTGCCAGCAGTCAGGGTGGACGGGACGAGCAGTACTTC.

The table lists this clonotype with a few counts. The rearrangement joins TRBV12-3 or TRBV12-4 to TRBJ1-4; TRBD1 matches 9 bases. This CDR3 region has 15 residues. J lost 3 bases, V lost 3 bases, and 2 bases had no gene match. In nucleotides, the CDR3 is TGTGCCAGCAGTTTGACAGGGGGACCTAATGAAAAACTGTTTTTT. This encodes CASSLTGGPNEKLFF.

This clonotype was detected ten times or more. The chain couples TRBV4-2 to TRBJ2-7; 8 nucleotides match TRBD2. Germline loops: CDR1 LGHNA, CDR2 YNFKEQ. The CDR3 extends over 18 amino acids. Losses at the gene ends were 0 bases for V and 3 bases for J; bases not matched to a gene: 13. CDR3 in DNA: TGTGCCAGCAGCCAAGATCATCGCGGCGGGGGGCCTATCTACGAGCAGTACTTC. Translating gives CASSQDHRGGGPIYEQYF.

In its sample, this clonotype was seen many times. The V gene is TRBV6-5, the J gene TRBJ2-2; no firm D call. Germline-derived CDR1 and CDR2 are MNHEY and SVGAGI. The germline V and J ends were trimmed by 2 bases and 6 bases, with 4 bases remaining between them. The CDR3 loop spans 12 amino acids. The CDR3 spells CASSYGAGELFF. The CDR3 coding sequence is TGTGCCAGCAGTTACGGGGCCGGGGAGCTGTTTTTT.

In this sample, this clonotype turned up a few times. This chain uses TRBV5-5 with TRBJ2-1, with 12 bases aligning to TRBD2. This CDR3 contains 17 residues. Trimming at V came to 4 bases and at J to 6 bases, leaving 11 bases not matched to a gene. Germline V gene lookup returns CDR1 SGHKS and CDR2 YYEKEE (reference sequence). The CDR3 spells CASSPRLAGEPFNEQFF. CDR3 coding DNA: TGTGCCAGCAGCCCTCGACTAGCGGGAGAGCCCTTCAATGAGCAGTTCTTC.

The table lists this clonotype with a few counts. The chain couples TRBV11-2 to TRBJ2-7; D might be TRBD1 (6 bases). V was clipped by 5 bases and J by 6 bases, with 26 bases between them. This CDR3 region has 17 residues. Germline V gene lookup returns CDR1 SGHAT and CDR2 FQNNGV. Here the CDR3 DNA reads TGTGCCAGCAGCCCACAGCTGTTCGGCAGGGGATTAACCGAGCAGTACTTC. It specifies CASSPQLFGRGLTEQYF.

CDR3 coding DNA: TGCGCCAGCAGCCCGGGGGCTGGTGGGGAGCAGTACTTC. Amino acids: CASSPGAGGEQYF. The chain recombines TRBV4-3 with TRBJ2-7; D possibly matches TRBD1 or TRBD2 (6 bases each). The germline V and J ends were trimmed by 4 bases and 7 bases, with 14 bases remaining between them. Germline CDR1 is LGHNA and CDR2 is YSLEER. This CDR3 has 13 amino acids.

This chain joins TRBV6-5 and TRBJ1-1; D gene uncertain. Between the trimmed V and J ends, which lost 0 bases and 10 bases, there was a span of 12 bases. CDR1 MNHEY and CDR2 SVGAGI come from the germline V gene. The CDR3 runs to 13 residues. The chain's CDR3 is CASSYSRGFGAFF. The CDR3 region has the DNA TGTGCCAGCAGTTACTCGAGAGGGTTTGGAGCTTTCTTT.

This clonotype was observed many times. The V and J genes are TRBV12-3 or TRBV12-4 and TRBJ1-1; the D gene is possibly TRBD1 (6 bases). CDR3 length: 13 residues. Trimming took off 3 bases at V and 4 bases at J, with 9 bases between the two ends. CDR3 sequence (DNA): TGTGCCAGCAGTTTCGTCAGGGGCACTGAAGCTTTCTTT. Its translation is CASSFVRGTEAFF.

This chain uses TRBV20-1 with TRBJ2-1, with 10 nucleotides matching TRBD2. Looked up from germline, CDR1 is DFQATT and CDR2 is SNEGSKA (reference sequence). The CDR3 has 14 amino acids. With 2 bases clipped from V and 10 bases from J, the junction kept 8 bases outside the gene matches. The CDR3 loop reads CSARLGSSGGEQFF. The CDR3 nucleotides read TGCAGTGCTAGACTGGGGAGTAGCGGGGGGGAGCAGTTCTTC.

This chain connects TRBV18 to TRBJ1-1; no firm D call. Trimming removed 3 bases from V and 8 bases from J, with 13 bases in between. The germline CDR1 and CDR2 sequences are KGHSH and LQKENI. The CDR3 consists of 13 residues. Here the CDR3 reads CASSPVVEIEAFF. In DNA form, the CDR3 reads TGTGCCAGCTCACCGGTCGTGGAAATAGAAGCTTTCTTT.

On this clonotype: Its ends do not fully match the called genes, so a read error is possible. The chain combines TRBV20-1 with TRBJ2-3, with D possibly matching TRBD2 (6 bases). The CDR3 consists of 11 residues. Germline loops: CDR1 DFQATT, CDR2 SNEGSKA (reference sequence). The CDR3 loop reads CSAAAPDYRHF. The CDR3 DNA sequence: TGCAGTGCTGCAGCCCCGGACTACAGGCATTTT.

The chain is built from TRBV6-4 and TRBJ1-2; 8 bases agree with TRBD1. The length of the CDR3 is 15 residues. With V trimmed by 2 bases and J by 4 bases, 6 bases remained unmatched. Germline-derived CDR1 and CDR2 are MRHNA and SNTAGT. Here the CDR3 DNA reads TGTGCCAGCAGTGACACTTCGACAGGGGCCTATGGCTACACCTTC. Its translation is CASSDTSTGAYGYTF.

V and J are TRBV29-1 and TRBJ1-2, with 8 bases matching TRBD1. Germline loops: CDR1 SQVTM, CDR2 ANQGSEA. V lost 6 bases to trimming and J lost 5 bases; unmatched junction nucleotides: 11. The CDR3 sequence is 14 residues long. This CDR3 reads CSVPFQGADYGYTF. CDR3 bases: TGCAGCGTACCCTTCCAGGGGGCGGATTATGGCTACACCTTC.

The genes are TRBV28 and TRBJ1-4; D perhaps matches TRBD1 (5 bases). Germline CDR1 and CDR2: MDHEN and SYDVKM. The length of the CDR3 is 14 residues. V was trimmed by 4 bases and J by 5 bases, leaving 11 bases between them. CDR3 DNA: TGTGCCAGCAGTTCGGACATTTTGAATGAAAAACTGTTTTTT. Translation gives CASSSDILNEKLFF.

The chain links TRBV7-9 to TRBJ2-7, with TRBD1 identical over 8 bases. Germline trimming cut 3 bases from V and 5 bases from J; bases unmatched to any gene: 6. CDR1 and CDR2 (germline): SEHNR, FQNEAQ (reference sequence). CDR3 size: 14 residues. The CDR3 here is CASSLADRAHEQYF. The DNA for the CDR3 is TGTGCCAGCAGCTTGGCGGACAGGGCCCACGAGCAGTACTTC.

This clonotype showed up many times. The gene calls are TRBV12-3 or TRBV12-4 and TRBJ2-5; no clear D gene. V was trimmed by 6 bases and J by 9 bases, leaving 20 bases between them. The CDR3 has 14 residues. The CDR3 loop reads CASSSGPQGLAQYF. The DNA for the CDR3 is TGTGCCAGCAGCTCCGGCCCTCAAGGGTTGGCCCAGTACTTC.

The chain joins TRBV29-1 to TRBJ2-7; perhaps TRBD1 as D (6 bases). The length of the CDR3 is 11 residues. Trimming shortened V by 4 bases and J by 5 bases, and 9 bases separated the two germline ends. Per germline, CDR1 SQVTM and CDR2 ANQGSEA. The CDR3 sequence: CSVGGGHEQYF. Here the CDR3 DNA reads TGCAGCGTTGGTGGGGGCCACGAGCAGTACTTC.

This rearrangement joins TRBV4-3 to TRBJ2-1; 16 bases align to TRBD2. Germline loops: CDR1 LGHNA, CDR2 YSLEER. V was pared by 0 bases and J by 3 bases, with 8 bases of the junction left unmatched. This CDR3 has 20 residues. The CDR3 loop reads CASSQELGLAGGKNYNEQFF. The CDR3 DNA follows: TGCGCCAGCAGCCAAGAGCTGGGACTAGCGGGGGGGAAAAACTACAATGAGCAGTTCTTC.

This clonotype turned up a few times. V is TRBV4-2 and J is TRBJ1-5; 11 bases are shared with TRBD1. This CDR3 has 19 amino acids. V trimming: 4 bases; J trimming: 3 bases; junction bases outside the gene matches: 14. Germline CDR1 is LGHNA and CDR2 is YNFKEQ. The CDR3 reads CASSPTDRGRVEDNQPQHF. CDR3 nucleotide sequence: TGTGCCAGCAGCCCTACGGACAGGGGGCGGGTTGAGGACAATCAGCCCCAGCATTTT.

This chain connects TRBV6-6 to TRBJ2-3; D not resolved. V shed 2 bases and J shed 4 bases, with 7 bases lying between them. This CDR3 has 13 amino acids. Germline V gene sequence: CDR1 MNHNY, CDR2 SVGAGI (reference sequence). CDR3 in amino acids: CASSYIAPDTQYF. Written as DNA, the CDR3 is TGTGCCAGCAGTTACATAGCTCCAGATACGCAGTATTTT.